Reported below is one T cell receptor beta chain. Antigen: not known. Among the 90 to 150 subjects of the validation cohort, separate from the approximately 700-subject first cohort, were the donors. This specimen belongs to a study of cytomegalovirus exposure and HLA in healthy donors. Across the whole study: In a later analysis, it was reported that the roughly 130 validation repertoires had been produced on the same platform as the 550 to 700 repertoires belonging to the first cohort. Overall study findings and caveats: Reports showed the classifier diagnosing cytomegalovirus status with high specificity and sensitivity. Clusters of TCRs from the first cohort tended to co-occur in the approximately 130 validation repertoires (as a later analysis found).

Germline CDR1 SGHAT, CDR2 FQNNGV. This CDR3 is built from 15 residues. V lost 5 bases and J lost 5; bases outside the gene matches: 7. Some clones are missing from TCRdb's copy, which holds only in-frame ones; the method was immunoSEQ multiplex PCR. Of more than 250,000 clones in the sample, 80% to 95% were seen once. The sequence came from a woman aged 30 to 39 in good health and CMV-seronegative. Sample: PBMCs. The V call is TRBV11-2, the J call TRBJ2-2; 8 nucleotides line up with TRBD2. The CDR3 sequence is CASSPREGGTGELFF. CDR3 sequence (DNA): TGTGCCAGCAGCCCCCGGGAGGGAGGGACCGGGGAGCTGTTTTTT. The full variable domain, rest sourced from reference TRBV11-2 and TRBJ2-2, is EAGVAQSPRYKIIEKRQSVAFWCNPISGHATLYWYQQILGQGPKLLIQFQNNGVVDDSQLPKDRFSAERLKGVDSTLKIQPAKLEDSAVYLCASSPREGGTGELFFGEGSRLTVL.